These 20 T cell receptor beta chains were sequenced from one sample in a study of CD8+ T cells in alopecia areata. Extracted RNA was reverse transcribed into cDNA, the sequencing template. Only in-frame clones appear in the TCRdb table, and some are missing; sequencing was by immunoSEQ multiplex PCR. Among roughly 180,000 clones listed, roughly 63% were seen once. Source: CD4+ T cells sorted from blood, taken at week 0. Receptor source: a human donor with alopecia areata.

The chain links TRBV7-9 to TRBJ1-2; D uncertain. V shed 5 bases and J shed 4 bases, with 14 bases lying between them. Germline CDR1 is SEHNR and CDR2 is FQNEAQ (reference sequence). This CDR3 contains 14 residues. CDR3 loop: CASSPDRVFYGYTF. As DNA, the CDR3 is TGTGCCAGCAGCCCAGATCGGGTATTCTATGGCTACACCTTC.

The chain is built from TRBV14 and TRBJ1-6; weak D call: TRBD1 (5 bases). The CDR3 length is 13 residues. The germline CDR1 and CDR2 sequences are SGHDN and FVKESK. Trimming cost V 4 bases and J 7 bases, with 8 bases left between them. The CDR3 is CASSRDLNSPLHF. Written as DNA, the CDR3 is TGTGCCAGCAGCCGGGACCTAAATTCACCCCTCCACTTT.

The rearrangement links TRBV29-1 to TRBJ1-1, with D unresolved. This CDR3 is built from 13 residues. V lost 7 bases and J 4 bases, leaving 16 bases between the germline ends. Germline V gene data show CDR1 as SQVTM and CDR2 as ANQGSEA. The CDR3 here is CSAERAVGTEAFF. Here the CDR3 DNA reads TGCAGCGCCGAACGGGCCGTAGGCACTGAAGCTTTCTTT. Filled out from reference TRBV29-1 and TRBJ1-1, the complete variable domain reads SAVISQKPSRDICQRGTSLTIQCQVDSQVTMMFWYRQQPGQSLTLIATANQGSEATYESGFVIDKFPISRPNLTFSTLTVSNMSPEDSSIYLCSAERAVGTEAFFGQGTRLTVV.

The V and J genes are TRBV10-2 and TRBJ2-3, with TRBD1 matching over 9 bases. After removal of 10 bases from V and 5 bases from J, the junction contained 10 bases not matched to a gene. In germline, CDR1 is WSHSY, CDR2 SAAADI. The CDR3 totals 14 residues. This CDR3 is CATGQGKVQDTQYF. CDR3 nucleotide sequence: TGCGCCACCGGACAGGGGAAGGTTCAAGATACGCAGTATTTT.

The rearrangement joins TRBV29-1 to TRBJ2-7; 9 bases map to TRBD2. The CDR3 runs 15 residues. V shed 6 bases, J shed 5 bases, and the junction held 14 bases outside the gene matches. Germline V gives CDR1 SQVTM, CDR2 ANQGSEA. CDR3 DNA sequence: TGCAGCGTCGTCCCGTTGAGCGGGGGGATCGACGAGCAGTACTTC. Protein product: CSVVPLSGGIDEQYF.

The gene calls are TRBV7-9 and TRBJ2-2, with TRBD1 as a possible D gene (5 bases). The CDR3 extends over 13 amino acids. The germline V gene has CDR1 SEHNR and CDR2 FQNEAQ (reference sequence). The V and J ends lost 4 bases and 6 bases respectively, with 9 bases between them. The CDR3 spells CASSSQGAGELFF. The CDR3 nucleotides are TGTGCCAGCAGCTCTCAAGGGGCCGGGGAGCTGTTTTTT.

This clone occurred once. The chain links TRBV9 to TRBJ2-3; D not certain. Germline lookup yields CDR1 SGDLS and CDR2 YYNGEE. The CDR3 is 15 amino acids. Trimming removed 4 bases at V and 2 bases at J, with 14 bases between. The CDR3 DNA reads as TGTGCCAGCAGCTTATATTTGGCCAACACAGATACGCAGTATTTT. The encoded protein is CASSLYLANTDTQYF.

CDR3 sequence (DNA): TGTGCCACCAGCAGAGGCGACGAGCAGTACTTC. Translation gives CATSRGDEQYF. The V gene is TRBV15, the J gene TRBJ2-7; D not certain. Germline CDR1 LNHNV, CDR2 YYDKDF (reference sequence). V was shortened by 1 base and J by 5 bases, with 3 bases between the two germline ends. This CDR3 comprises 11 residues.

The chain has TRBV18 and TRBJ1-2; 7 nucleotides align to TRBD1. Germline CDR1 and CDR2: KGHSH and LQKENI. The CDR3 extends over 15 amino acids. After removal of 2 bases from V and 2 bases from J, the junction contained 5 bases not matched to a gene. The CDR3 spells CASSPSGTDNYGYTF. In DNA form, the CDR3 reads TGTGCCAGCTCACCATCGGGGACAGACAACTATGGCTACACCTTC.

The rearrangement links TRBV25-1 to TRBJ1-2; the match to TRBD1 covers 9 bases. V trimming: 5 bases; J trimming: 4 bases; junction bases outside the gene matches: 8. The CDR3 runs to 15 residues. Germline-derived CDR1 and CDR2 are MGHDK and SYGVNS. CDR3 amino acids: CASSPRDRVFYGYTF. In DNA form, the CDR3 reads TGTGCCAGCAGTCCCCGGGACAGGGTTTTCTATGGCTACACCTTC.

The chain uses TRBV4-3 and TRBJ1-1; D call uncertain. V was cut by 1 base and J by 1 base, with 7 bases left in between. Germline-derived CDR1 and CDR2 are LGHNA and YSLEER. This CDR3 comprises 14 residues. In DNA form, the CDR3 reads TGCGCCAGCAGCCAAGTGCCCGGGAACACTGAAGCTTTCTTT. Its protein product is CASSQVPGNTEAFF.

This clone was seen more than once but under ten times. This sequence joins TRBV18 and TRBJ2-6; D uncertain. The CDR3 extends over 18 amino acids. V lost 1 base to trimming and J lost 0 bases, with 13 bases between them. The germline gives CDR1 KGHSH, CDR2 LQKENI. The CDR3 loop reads CASSPLRLESSGANVLTF. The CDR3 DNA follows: TGTGCCAGCTCACCACTAAGACTGGAGAGCTCTGGGGCCAACGTCCTGACTTTC.

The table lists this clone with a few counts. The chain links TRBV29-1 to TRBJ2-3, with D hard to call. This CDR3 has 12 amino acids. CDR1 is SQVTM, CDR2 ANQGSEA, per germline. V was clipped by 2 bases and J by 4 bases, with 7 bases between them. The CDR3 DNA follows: TGCAGCGTTGAATTTTCAGCAGATACGCAGTATTTT. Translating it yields CSVEFSADTQYF.

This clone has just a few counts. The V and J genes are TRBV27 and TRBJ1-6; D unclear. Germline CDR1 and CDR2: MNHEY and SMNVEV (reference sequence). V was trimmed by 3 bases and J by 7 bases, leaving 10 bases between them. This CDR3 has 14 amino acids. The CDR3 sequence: CASSFRAVNSPLHF. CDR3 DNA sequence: TGTGCCAGCAGTTTCCGGGCCGTAAATTCACCCCTCCACTTT.

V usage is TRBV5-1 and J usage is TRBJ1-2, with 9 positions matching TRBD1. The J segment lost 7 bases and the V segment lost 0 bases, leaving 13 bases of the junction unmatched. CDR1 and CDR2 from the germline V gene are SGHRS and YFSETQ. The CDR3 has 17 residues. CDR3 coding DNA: TGCGCCAGCAGCTTGGCCGGGACAGGGAAAAGTCTGAGTGGCTACACCTTC. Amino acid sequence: CASSLAGTGKSLSGYTF.

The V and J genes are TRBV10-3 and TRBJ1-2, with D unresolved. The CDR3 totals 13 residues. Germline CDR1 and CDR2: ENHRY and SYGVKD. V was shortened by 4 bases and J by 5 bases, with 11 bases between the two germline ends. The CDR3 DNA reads TGTGCCATCAGTGGGGGTTTACTATATGGCTACACCTTC. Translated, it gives CAISGGLLYGYTF.

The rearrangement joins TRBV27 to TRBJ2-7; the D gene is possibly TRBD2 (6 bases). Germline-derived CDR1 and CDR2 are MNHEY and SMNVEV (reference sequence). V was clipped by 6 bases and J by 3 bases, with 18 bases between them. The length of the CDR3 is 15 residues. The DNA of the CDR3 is TGTGCCAGCAGCCTTGGAGCAGGAGGGATCTACGAGCAGTACTTC. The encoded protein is CASSLGAGGIYEQYF.

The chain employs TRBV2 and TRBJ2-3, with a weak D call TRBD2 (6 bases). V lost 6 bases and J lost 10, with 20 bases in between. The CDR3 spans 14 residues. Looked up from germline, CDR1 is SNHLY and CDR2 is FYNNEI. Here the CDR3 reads CASRGTSRGLAQYF. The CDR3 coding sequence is TGTGCCAGCAGAGGGACTTCTCGTGGCTTGGCGCAGTATTTT.

This chain's CDR3 is CAISESGQGYGYTF. CDR3 DNA sequence: TGTGCCATCAGTGAGTCCGGACAGGGCTATGGCTACACCTTC. The chain is built from TRBV10-3 and TRBJ1-2, with 8 bases lining up with TRBD1. Germline values: CDR1 ENHRY, CDR2 SYGVKD. The junction had 1 base not matched to a gene; V was cut back by 0 bases and J by 4 bases. The CDR3 spans 14 residues.

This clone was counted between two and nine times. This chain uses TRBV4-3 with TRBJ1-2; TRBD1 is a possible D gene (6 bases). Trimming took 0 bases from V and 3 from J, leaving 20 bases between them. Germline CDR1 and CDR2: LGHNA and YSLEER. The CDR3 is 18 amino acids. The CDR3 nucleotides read TGCGCCAGCAGCCAAGAAGCCCTAGCCGGAAGGGGGGACTATGGCTACACCTTC. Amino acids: CASSQEALAGRGDYGYTF.